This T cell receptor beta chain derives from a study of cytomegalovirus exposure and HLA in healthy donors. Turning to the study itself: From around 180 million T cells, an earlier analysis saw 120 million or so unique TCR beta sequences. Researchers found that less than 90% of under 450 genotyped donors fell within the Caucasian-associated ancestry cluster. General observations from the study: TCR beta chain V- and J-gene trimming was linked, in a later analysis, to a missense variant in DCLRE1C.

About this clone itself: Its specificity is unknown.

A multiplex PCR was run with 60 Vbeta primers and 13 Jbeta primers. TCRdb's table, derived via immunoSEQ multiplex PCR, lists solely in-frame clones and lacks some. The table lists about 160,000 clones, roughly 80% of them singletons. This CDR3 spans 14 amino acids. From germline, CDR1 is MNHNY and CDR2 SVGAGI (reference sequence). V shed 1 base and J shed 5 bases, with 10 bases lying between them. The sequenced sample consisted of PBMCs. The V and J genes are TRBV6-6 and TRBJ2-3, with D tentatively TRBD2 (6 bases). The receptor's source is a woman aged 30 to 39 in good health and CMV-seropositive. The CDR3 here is CASSYFLGGDTQYF. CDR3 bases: TGTGCCAGCAGTTACTTTTTGGGGGGAGATACGCAGTATTTT.